Following are 10 T cell receptor beta chains from one sample sequenced in a study of CD8 T cells in ankylosing spondylitis. In TCRdb, the 5' RACE reads were re-called with MiXCR into one record per CDR3 protein. The sample has around 150,000 distinct CDR3 sequences; 44% are singletons. Source material: synovial fluid, either unsorted or a sorted T cell fraction (not recorded which). Receptor source: a male donor with ankylosing spondylitis.

The chain combines TRBV12-3 or TRBV12-4 with TRBJ2-7; TRBD2 agrees at 12 bases. Trimming cost V 5 bases and J 2 bases; bases outside gene matches: 10. This CDR3 contains 17 residues. CDR3 protein: CASSLFPLAGGPYEQYF. Written as DNA, the CDR3 is TGTGCCAGCAGTCTCTTCCCCCTAGCGGGGGGGCCCTACGAGCAGTACTTC.

The chain joins TRBV7-2 to TRBJ2-5, with 7 bases identical to TRBD1. CDR1 is SGHTA and CDR2 is FQGNSA in the germline V gene. The ends lost 5 bases at V and 2 bases at J; junction bases unmatched: 5. The CDR3 is 14 amino acids. The CDR3 region is CASSLEGQQETQYF. The DNA of the CDR3 is TGTGCCAGCAGCCTAGAGGGACAGCAAGAGACCCAGTACTTC.

This chain's CDR3 is CASSADGFNPEAFF. CDR3 in DNA: TGTGCCAGCAGCGCGGACGGATTTAACCCTGAAGCTTTCTTT. The chain employs TRBV9 and TRBJ1-1; D is ambiguous. The CDR3 sequence is 14 residues long. Germline V gives CDR1 SGDLS, CDR2 YYNGEE. V was trimmed by 3 bases and J by 6 bases, leaving 15 bases between them.

This clonotype has a handful of counts. The chain is built from TRBV10-3 and TRBJ1-2, with TRBD1 matching over 10 bases. The CDR3 consists of 20 residues. The V gene's germline CDR1 is ENHRY and CDR2 SYGVKD. Germline trimming cut 0 bases from V and 4 bases from J; bases unmatched to any gene: 17. In DNA, the CDR3 is TGTGCCATCAGTGAGTCTTTATTTGAGGACAGGGGGTTTCCTTCCTATGGCTACACCTTC. This gives the protein CAISESLFEDRGFPSYGYTF.

This clonotype has ten or more counts. V gene TRBV28 combines with J gene TRBJ1-2; D possibly corresponds to TRBD1 (5 bases). Germline CDR1 and CDR2: MDHEN and SYDVKM. CDR3 length equals 14 residues. Trimming cost V 2 bases and J 0 bases, with 7 bases left between them. CDR3 bases: TGTGCCAGCAGTTTAGTGACAGCTAACTATGGCTACACCTTC. It is translated as CASSLVTANYGYTF.

This chain joins TRBV28 and TRBJ1-1; no reliable D call. The CDR3 runs 14 residues. The germline gives CDR1 MDHEN, CDR2 SYDVKM. V was shortened by 6 bases and J by 1 base, with 12 bases between the two germline ends. The CDR3 nucleotides are TGTGCCAGCAGACCAAGGAAGCCGAACACTGAAGCTTTCTTT. Amino acid sequence: CASRPRKPNTEAFF.

The genes are TRBV20-1 and TRBJ2-1; 9 nucleotides agree with TRBD2. CDR3 length: 15 residues. From germline, CDR1 is DFQATT and CDR2 SNEGSKA (reference sequence). The trim removed 5 bases at V and 4 bases at J, leaving 9 bases unmatched. The chain's CDR3 is CSASRLAATYNEQFF. CDR3 sequence (DNA): TGCAGTGCTTCCCGACTAGCGGCTACTTACAATGAGCAGTTCTTC.

The rearrangement links TRBV4-1 to TRBJ1-5; D possibly corresponds to TRBD1 (5 bases). The germline V gene encodes CDR1 MGHRA and CDR2 YSYEKL. The V gene lost 3 bases and the J gene lost 2 bases, with 20 bases spanning the gap. The CDR3 totals 18 residues. DNA for the CDR3: TGCGCCAGCAGCCAGGACATATATTTGGATCGAGGCAATCAGCCCCAGCATTTT. Amino acid sequence: CASSQDIYLDRGNQPQHF.

This sequence joins TRBV20-1 and TRBJ2-2; D unresolved. CDR1 is DFQATT, CDR2 SNEGSKA, per germline (reference sequence). V was cut by 7 bases and J by 6 bases, with 3 bases left in between. This CDR3 has 9 amino acids. CDR3 sequence: CSVAGELFF. CDR3 DNA: TGCAGTGTTGCCGGGGAGCTGTTTTTT.

The chain combines TRBV29-1 with TRBJ2-7; no firm D call. The CDR3 is 12 residues long. CDR1 is SQVTM and CDR2 is ANQGSEA in the germline V gene. The ends were cut back, 7 bases at V and 6 bases at J, with 16 bases in the middle. CDR3 bases: TGCAGCGCCAGCTCGACTTCGGGCGAGCAGTACTTC. Translation: CSASSTSGEQYF.